This T cell receptor beta chain was identified during a study of blood T cell repertoires in COVID-19. In the study overall: T cells, B-cell-depleted T cells, or PBMCs supplied cDNA or gDNA.

Trimming removed 4 bases from V and 7 bases from J; junction bases left unmatched: 3. Germline loops: CDR1 SGHDT, CDR2 YYEEEE. The CDR3 extends over 12 amino acids. In the authors' methods: Researchers report that nucleated cell counts were estimated from reference gene primer amplification. Data came from immunoSEQ multiplex PCR; TCRdb stores just in-frame clones and leaves some out. Clone size and the V and J calls come from that table; the DNA yielded D and trimming. The data hold about 250,000 clones, with approximately 83% observed a single time. The sequence was obtained from a person aged 65 to 79 with COVID-19, enrolled during active disease. This rearrangement joins TRBV5-6 to TRBJ1-2; TRBD1 agrees at 8 bases. The sample comprised peripheral blood. The CDR3 spells CASSIDRGGYTF. The CDR3 DNA reads TGTGCCAGCAGCATAGACAGGGGTGGCTACACCTTC. The full variable domain, completed using reference TRBV5-6 and TRBJ1-2, is DAGVTQSPTHLIKTRGQQVTLRCSPKSGHDTVSWYQQALGQGPQFIFQYYEEEERQRGNFPDRFSGHQFPNYSSELNVNALLLGDSALYLCASSIDRGGYTFGSGTRLTVV.